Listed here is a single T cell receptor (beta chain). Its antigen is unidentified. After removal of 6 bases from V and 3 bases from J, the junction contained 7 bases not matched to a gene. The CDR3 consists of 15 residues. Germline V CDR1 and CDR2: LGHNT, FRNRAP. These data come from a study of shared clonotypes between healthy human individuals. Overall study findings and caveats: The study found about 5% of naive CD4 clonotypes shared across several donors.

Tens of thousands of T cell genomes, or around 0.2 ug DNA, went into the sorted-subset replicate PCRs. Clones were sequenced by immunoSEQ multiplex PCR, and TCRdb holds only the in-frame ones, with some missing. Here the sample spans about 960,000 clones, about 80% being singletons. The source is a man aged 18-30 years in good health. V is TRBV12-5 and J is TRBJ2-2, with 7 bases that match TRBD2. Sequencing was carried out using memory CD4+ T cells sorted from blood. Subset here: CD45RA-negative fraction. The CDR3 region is CASGAGEGDTGELFF. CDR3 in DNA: TGTGCTAGTGGGGCGGGAGAAGGTGACACCGGGGAGCTGTTTTTT.